This entry features one T cell receptor beta chain sequence. This clonotype has just a few counts. The clone's antigen remains unknown. No clone much larger than this one lies a single base away; base qualities are absent. The time point label for this specimen denotes: patch test 3, about 24 weeks after DPC sensitization. The treatment or condition label on this specimen signifies: therapeutic diphenylcyclopropenone sensitization with weekly scalp DPC. Blood at each patch-test visit was drawn before the patch test was applied. Eligible patients were aged 18 to 70, diagnosed with alopecia, deemed suitable for DPC therapy, and excluded if pregnant. Total RNA was extracted from unfractionated whole blood collected in Tempus Blood RNA tubes. The record originates from a study of human T cells and chemical hapten exposure (dated by TCRdb to the early 2020s). For context, the study as a whole: For sensitization, 2% DPC in acetone was applied to a 2 cm by 2 cm area of upper inner arm skin. Blood samples were taken from patients before sensitization (week 0) and at 2, 6 and about 24 weeks after DPC sensitization. Most of the patients in the cohort were female, and the cohort covered alopecia areata with under or over 50% scalp involvement, alopecia totalis and alopecia universalis. For TCR sequencing, blood came from some 31 alopecia patients at anywhere from one to four time points (pre-sensitization, 2, 6 and 24 weeks). The study tracked peripheral blood TCR repertoire changes in vivo during primary and secondary sensitization to the hapten diphenylcyclopropenone (DPC) in alopecia patients. Throughout the study period of roughly 24 weeks, patients also received therapeutic DPC doses to the scalp every week. Patch testing on the upper back used Finn chambers containing 0.01% DPC, with scoring done after 6 days according to International Contact Dermatitis Research Group standards. Libraries were combined into a pool for sequencing, and differences in TCR yield between samples came mainly from small differences in library volumes within the pool.

Library method: RACE. TCRdb lists the instrument as NextSeq 500. During library preparation, unique molecular identifiers were attached to individual cDNA molecules so that TCRs could be counted quantitatively and reproducibly. Each blood RNA sample was used to sequence both TCR alpha and TCR beta chains. In the paper's pipeline: Samples had a median of about 96,000 TCRs, with a range from roughly 23,224 to 750,000. V, J and CDR3 annotation of the TCR reads was performed with the Decombinator software suite. For PS versus PT1 abundance plots, all samples were subsampled to the same number of TCRs (28,000). TCRs were defined as expanded if absent before sensitization and observed at least eight times at the 2-week time point. Clones were called with MiXCR by TCRdb after fastp trimmed the public reads at Q25, and only in-frame beta chains were retained. Rows matching on CDR3 protein sequence are summarized as one entry with the most common DNA and genes. TCRdb's processing, not the authors' own work, is the source of the V and J calls. The sample profile shows about 160,000 distinct CDR3 sequences; approximately 30% of them were found once. Of the sample, around 1.9% is held by the ten largest clones.

The germline V gene encodes CDR1 MNHEY and CDR2 SVGAGI. From the cysteine up to the phenylalanine, the CDR3 has a length of 16 residues. Solely the CDR3 DNA is kept, with 48 bases framed from the first base. V lost 8 bases and J lost 3 bases; the stretch between them is 22 bases long. What the study reported, not specific to this receptor: Repeated subsampling changed both the strength of the expansion versus patch-test correlation and the threshold at which the correlation became significant. Expanded TCRs formed significantly more large CDR3 similarity clusters than pre-sensitization or healthy control sets, consistent with antigen-driven responses. Because all patients had alopecia, a presumed autoimmune disease, the immune response of the patients might differ from that of healthy individuals. DPC sensitization did not change the number of TCRs with a frequency above 1 in 1000, and there was no evidence of changes in global repertoire structure. A positive correlation was found between the number of PT1 expanded TCRs and patch test score, with significance reached at thresholds 8, 16 and 32 but not 4.

The rearranged segments are TRBV6-5 and TRBJ1-1, with the D segment identity uncertain. The sample consisted of whole blood, taken in connection with sensitization to the hapten diphenylcyclopropenone (DPC). The receptor was derived from a woman aged 18-29 years with alopecia areata. Some clones in this sample may be carry-over from other donors' samples. The DNA sequence follows: TGTGCCAGCTTGAGGGTCCCCCGACACGGTTACACTGAAGCTTTCTTT. It is translated as CASLRVPRHGYTEAFF.